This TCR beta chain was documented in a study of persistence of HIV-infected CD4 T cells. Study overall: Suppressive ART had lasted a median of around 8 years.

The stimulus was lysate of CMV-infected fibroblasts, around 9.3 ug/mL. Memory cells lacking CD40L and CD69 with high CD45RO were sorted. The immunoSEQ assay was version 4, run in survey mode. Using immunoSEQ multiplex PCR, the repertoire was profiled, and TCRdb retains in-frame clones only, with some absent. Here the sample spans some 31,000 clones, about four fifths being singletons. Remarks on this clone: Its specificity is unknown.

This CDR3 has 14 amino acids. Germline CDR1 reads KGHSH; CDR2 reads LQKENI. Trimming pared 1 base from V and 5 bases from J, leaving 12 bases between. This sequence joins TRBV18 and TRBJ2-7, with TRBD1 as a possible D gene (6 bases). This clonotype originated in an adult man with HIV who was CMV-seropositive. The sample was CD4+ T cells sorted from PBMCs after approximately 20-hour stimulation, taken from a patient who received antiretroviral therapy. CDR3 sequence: CASSPLQGVDEQYF. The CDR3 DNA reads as TGTGCCAGCTCACCACTACAGGGAGTGGACGAGCAGTACTTC.